The entry below gives a single T cell receptor beta chain sequence along with its context. These data come from a study of T-cell reconstitution after alpha-beta-depleted transplantation in children. Unique molecular identifiers were used to barcode this TCRbeta library. In TCRdb, the PCR reads were re-called with MiXCR into one record per CDR3 protein. Of roughly 400,000 distinct CDR3 sequences listed, around two fifths are singletons. The V segment lost 5 bases and the J segment 3 bases; nucleotides outside the gene matches: 10. The CDR3 sequence is 15 residues long. The germline CDR1 and CDR2 sequences are MDHEN and SYDVKM.

This receptor was identified in a girl aged 2 to 9 with aplastic anemia, due to receive a stem cell transplant. V is TRBV28 and J is TRBJ2-7; 7 nucleotides align to TRBD1. Sequences were derived from PBMCs, sampled before TCRalphabeta/CD19-depleted stem cell transplant. In DNA, the CDR3 is TGTGCCAGCAGTCCCTCGGGACAGCGTCTCTACGAGCAGTACTTC. Protein: CASSPSGQRLYEQYF.